Listed here are 16 T cell receptor beta chains from one sample, sequenced in a study of T cells in Graves' hyperthyroidism and ophthalmopathy. RNA transcripts yielded amplified TCR beta CDR3 regions. The HTBI set primed first-round TCR CDR3 RT-PCR. TCRdb reprocessed the multiplex PCR reads via MiXCR and lists one record per CDR3 protein. The table has 500,000 to 650,000 distinct CDR3 sequences, about a sixth seen once. Specimen: blood. Every receptor here comes from a woman between 18 and 29 years old with Graves' ophthalmopathy.

V and J are TRBV24-1 and TRBJ2-7, with TRBD2 matching over 9 bases. Germline values: CDR1 KGHDR, CDR2 SFDVKD. The length of the CDR3 is 13 residues. J gave up 6 bases and V 9 bases, and 8 bases lay outside the gene matches. The CDR3 nucleotides are TGTGCCACCTCTAGCGGGACGCCGGCCGAGCAGTACTTC. It is translated as CATSSGTPAEQYF.

This clonotype was seen many times. The gene calls are TRBV28 and TRBJ2-5; D tentatively reads TRBD1 or TRBD2 (7 bases each). From germline, CDR1 is MDHEN and CDR2 SYDVKM. Trimming left V 5 bases short and J 14 bases short, with 18 bases between. The CDR3 sequence is 12 residues long. CDR3 sequence reads: CASSTRGGGLYF. The CDR3, as DNA: TGTGCCAGCAGTACCAGGGGGGGAGGGCTTTACTTC.

In this sample, this clonotype turned up many times. CDR3 coding DNA: TGTGCCAGCAGCTTTGCGCCAGGGCCAAGTACTGAAGCTTTCTTT. It specifies CASSFAPGPSTEAFF. The chain joins TRBV11-2 to TRBJ1-1, with D perhaps TRBD1 (5 bases). Trimming stripped 3 bases from V and 5 bases from J, with 16 bases between. This CDR3 comprises 15 residues. Per germline, CDR1 SGHAT and CDR2 FQNNGV.

The table lists this clonotype with many counts. The chain uses TRBV20-1 and TRBJ2-7, with 12 bases fitting TRBD2. The germline V gene has CDR1 DFQATT and CDR2 SNEGSKA (reference sequence). Trimming removed 5 bases from V and 5 bases from J; junction bases left unmatched: 13. CDR3 length: 16 amino acids. The CDR3 bases are TGCAGTGCTCGGACCCAAACCGGGACTAGCGGGCACGAGCAGTACTTC. Translated: CSARTQTGTSGHEQYF.

The table lists this clonotype with a few counts. The chain is built from TRBV4-3 and TRBJ2-3; the match to TRBD1 covers 9 bases. This CDR3 comprises 18 residues. Germline loops: CDR1 LGHNA, CDR2 YSLEER. The V gene end was trimmed by 2 bases and the J gene end by 3 bases; junction bases not matched to a gene: 12. The CDR3 DNA follows: TGCGCCAGCAGCCAACAACCCCCGGGACAGGGCTTAACAGATACGCAGTATTTT. Its protein product is CASSQQPPGQGLTDTQYF.

This clonotype was seen at least ten times. The chain joins TRBV7-9 to TRBJ1-5, with D possibly being TRBD1 (6 bases). Germline values: CDR1 SEHNR, CDR2 FQNEAQ (reference sequence). Between the trimmed V and J ends, which lost 0 bases and 11 bases, there was a span of 8 bases. The CDR3 contains 12 residues. CDR3 sequence reads: CASSLAGASQHF. The CDR3 bases are TGTGCCAGCAGCTTAGCGGGGGCCTCCCAGCATTTT.

This clonotype was counted at least ten times. This chain links TRBV7-2 with TRBJ1-5; 9 bases are shared with TRBD1. V dropped 4 bases and J dropped 4; count of bases not matched to a gene: 5. Per germline, CDR1 SGHTA and CDR2 FQGNSA. The CDR3 length is 15 residues. DNA for the CDR3: TGTGCCAGCAGCTATGGACAGGGGCGGAATCAGCCCCAGCATTTT. It encodes CASSYGQGRNQPQHF.

This rearrangement joins TRBV6-1 to TRBJ1-6, with D perhaps TRBD1 (5 bases). CDR1 is MNHNS, CDR2 SASEGT, per germline. The CDR3 covers 17 residues. Trimming shortened V by 5 bases and J by 4 bases, and 18 bases separated the two germline ends. In DNA, the CDR3 is TGTGCCAGCAGTACCCAACAGGAAACCCTTTATAATTCACCCCTCCACTTT. As protein: CASSTQQETLYNSPLHF.

This clonotype was seen repeatedly, ten times or more. V and J are TRBV10-3 and TRBJ1-2; D remains unclear. V lost 5 bases, J lost 8 bases, and 18 bases lay in between. The CDR3 sequence is 14 residues long. The germline CDR1 and CDR2 sequences are ENHRY and SYGVKD. The CDR3 nucleotides read TGTGCCATCAGTCCGGAGGGCGCCCAAAGCGGCTACACCTTC. Amino acid sequence: CAISPEGAQSGYTF.

This clonotype was seen many times. V usage is TRBV30 and J usage is TRBJ1-4; TRBD1 matches at 7 bases. The ends lost 0 bases at V and 7 bases at J; junction bases unmatched: 5. This CDR3 is built from 14 residues. Germline V gene lookup returns CDR1 GTSNPN and CDR2 SVGIG (reference sequence). CDR3 sequence (DNA): TGTGCCTGGAGTGTACGGCAGGGGGTTGAAAAACTGTTTTTT. This gives the protein CAWSVRQGVEKLFF.

In its sample, this clonotype was seen many times. This chain links TRBV6-6 with TRBJ2-1; no clear D gene. The CDR3 has 15 amino acids. V was trimmed by 1 base and J by 5 bases, leaving 12 bases between them. The germline V gene encodes CDR1 MNHNY and CDR2 SVGAGI (reference sequence). CDR3 protein: CASSYFGRKDNEQFF. The CDR3 DNA follows: TGTGCCAGCAGTTACTTCGGCAGAAAGGACAATGAGCAGTTCTTC.

The chain is built from TRBV29-1 and TRBJ1-6; D gene unclear. Germline V CDR1 and CDR2: SQVTM, ANQGSEA. The ends were cut back, 4 bases at V and 4 bases at J, with 5 bases in the middle. This CDR3 comprises 12 residues. CDR3 amino acids: CSVGMYNSPLHF. The CDR3 region has the DNA TGCAGCGTTGGAATGTATAATTCACCCCTCCACTTT.

As to this clonotype: Given a much more abundant clone one base away, this may be a read error. The chain links TRBV12-3 or TRBV12-4 to TRBJ2-3; 14 positions match TRBD2. CDR3 length: 20 residues. Losses at the gene ends were 4 bases for V and 1 base for J; bases not matched to a gene: 13. The CDR3 nucleotides are TGTGCCAGCAGTTCTCACAGGGGGACTAGCGGGAGAAGAGGCACAGATACGCAGTATTTT. It translates to CASSSHRGTSGRRGTDTQYF.

The V and J genes are TRBV5-1 and TRBJ2-7, with TRBD1 identical over 7 bases. After removal of 0 bases from V and 1 base from J, the junction contained 7 bases not matched to a gene. The CDR3 totals 16 residues. Germline lookup yields CDR1 SGHRS and CDR2 YFSETQ. The chain's CDR3 is CASSLAGTGESYEQYF. Written as DNA, the CDR3 is TGCGCCAGCAGCTTGGCCGGAACAGGGGAATCCTACGAGCAGTACTTC.

This clonotype was detected ten times or more. This chain links TRBV27 with TRBJ1-1; D is unresolved. Trimming took off 5 bases at V and 0 bases at J, with 13 bases between the two ends. This CDR3 is built from 15 residues. Germline CDR1 is MNHEY and CDR2 is SMNVEV (reference sequence). Here the CDR3 DNA reads TGTGCCAGCAGTCCGTTGGACCGCATGAACACTGAAGCTTTCTTT. Its protein product is CASSPLDRMNTEAFF.

The CDR3 is CSVRDREGSYEQYF. CDR3 in DNA: TGCAGTGTGCGGGACAGGGAAGGCTCCTACGAGCAGTACTTC. The chain is built from TRBV20-1 and TRBJ2-7; the match to TRBD1 covers 9 bases. The CDR3 has 14 amino acids. The V gene's germline CDR1 is DFQATT and CDR2 SNEGSKA (reference sequence). V was clipped by 7 bases and J by 0 bases; unmatched bases: 7.